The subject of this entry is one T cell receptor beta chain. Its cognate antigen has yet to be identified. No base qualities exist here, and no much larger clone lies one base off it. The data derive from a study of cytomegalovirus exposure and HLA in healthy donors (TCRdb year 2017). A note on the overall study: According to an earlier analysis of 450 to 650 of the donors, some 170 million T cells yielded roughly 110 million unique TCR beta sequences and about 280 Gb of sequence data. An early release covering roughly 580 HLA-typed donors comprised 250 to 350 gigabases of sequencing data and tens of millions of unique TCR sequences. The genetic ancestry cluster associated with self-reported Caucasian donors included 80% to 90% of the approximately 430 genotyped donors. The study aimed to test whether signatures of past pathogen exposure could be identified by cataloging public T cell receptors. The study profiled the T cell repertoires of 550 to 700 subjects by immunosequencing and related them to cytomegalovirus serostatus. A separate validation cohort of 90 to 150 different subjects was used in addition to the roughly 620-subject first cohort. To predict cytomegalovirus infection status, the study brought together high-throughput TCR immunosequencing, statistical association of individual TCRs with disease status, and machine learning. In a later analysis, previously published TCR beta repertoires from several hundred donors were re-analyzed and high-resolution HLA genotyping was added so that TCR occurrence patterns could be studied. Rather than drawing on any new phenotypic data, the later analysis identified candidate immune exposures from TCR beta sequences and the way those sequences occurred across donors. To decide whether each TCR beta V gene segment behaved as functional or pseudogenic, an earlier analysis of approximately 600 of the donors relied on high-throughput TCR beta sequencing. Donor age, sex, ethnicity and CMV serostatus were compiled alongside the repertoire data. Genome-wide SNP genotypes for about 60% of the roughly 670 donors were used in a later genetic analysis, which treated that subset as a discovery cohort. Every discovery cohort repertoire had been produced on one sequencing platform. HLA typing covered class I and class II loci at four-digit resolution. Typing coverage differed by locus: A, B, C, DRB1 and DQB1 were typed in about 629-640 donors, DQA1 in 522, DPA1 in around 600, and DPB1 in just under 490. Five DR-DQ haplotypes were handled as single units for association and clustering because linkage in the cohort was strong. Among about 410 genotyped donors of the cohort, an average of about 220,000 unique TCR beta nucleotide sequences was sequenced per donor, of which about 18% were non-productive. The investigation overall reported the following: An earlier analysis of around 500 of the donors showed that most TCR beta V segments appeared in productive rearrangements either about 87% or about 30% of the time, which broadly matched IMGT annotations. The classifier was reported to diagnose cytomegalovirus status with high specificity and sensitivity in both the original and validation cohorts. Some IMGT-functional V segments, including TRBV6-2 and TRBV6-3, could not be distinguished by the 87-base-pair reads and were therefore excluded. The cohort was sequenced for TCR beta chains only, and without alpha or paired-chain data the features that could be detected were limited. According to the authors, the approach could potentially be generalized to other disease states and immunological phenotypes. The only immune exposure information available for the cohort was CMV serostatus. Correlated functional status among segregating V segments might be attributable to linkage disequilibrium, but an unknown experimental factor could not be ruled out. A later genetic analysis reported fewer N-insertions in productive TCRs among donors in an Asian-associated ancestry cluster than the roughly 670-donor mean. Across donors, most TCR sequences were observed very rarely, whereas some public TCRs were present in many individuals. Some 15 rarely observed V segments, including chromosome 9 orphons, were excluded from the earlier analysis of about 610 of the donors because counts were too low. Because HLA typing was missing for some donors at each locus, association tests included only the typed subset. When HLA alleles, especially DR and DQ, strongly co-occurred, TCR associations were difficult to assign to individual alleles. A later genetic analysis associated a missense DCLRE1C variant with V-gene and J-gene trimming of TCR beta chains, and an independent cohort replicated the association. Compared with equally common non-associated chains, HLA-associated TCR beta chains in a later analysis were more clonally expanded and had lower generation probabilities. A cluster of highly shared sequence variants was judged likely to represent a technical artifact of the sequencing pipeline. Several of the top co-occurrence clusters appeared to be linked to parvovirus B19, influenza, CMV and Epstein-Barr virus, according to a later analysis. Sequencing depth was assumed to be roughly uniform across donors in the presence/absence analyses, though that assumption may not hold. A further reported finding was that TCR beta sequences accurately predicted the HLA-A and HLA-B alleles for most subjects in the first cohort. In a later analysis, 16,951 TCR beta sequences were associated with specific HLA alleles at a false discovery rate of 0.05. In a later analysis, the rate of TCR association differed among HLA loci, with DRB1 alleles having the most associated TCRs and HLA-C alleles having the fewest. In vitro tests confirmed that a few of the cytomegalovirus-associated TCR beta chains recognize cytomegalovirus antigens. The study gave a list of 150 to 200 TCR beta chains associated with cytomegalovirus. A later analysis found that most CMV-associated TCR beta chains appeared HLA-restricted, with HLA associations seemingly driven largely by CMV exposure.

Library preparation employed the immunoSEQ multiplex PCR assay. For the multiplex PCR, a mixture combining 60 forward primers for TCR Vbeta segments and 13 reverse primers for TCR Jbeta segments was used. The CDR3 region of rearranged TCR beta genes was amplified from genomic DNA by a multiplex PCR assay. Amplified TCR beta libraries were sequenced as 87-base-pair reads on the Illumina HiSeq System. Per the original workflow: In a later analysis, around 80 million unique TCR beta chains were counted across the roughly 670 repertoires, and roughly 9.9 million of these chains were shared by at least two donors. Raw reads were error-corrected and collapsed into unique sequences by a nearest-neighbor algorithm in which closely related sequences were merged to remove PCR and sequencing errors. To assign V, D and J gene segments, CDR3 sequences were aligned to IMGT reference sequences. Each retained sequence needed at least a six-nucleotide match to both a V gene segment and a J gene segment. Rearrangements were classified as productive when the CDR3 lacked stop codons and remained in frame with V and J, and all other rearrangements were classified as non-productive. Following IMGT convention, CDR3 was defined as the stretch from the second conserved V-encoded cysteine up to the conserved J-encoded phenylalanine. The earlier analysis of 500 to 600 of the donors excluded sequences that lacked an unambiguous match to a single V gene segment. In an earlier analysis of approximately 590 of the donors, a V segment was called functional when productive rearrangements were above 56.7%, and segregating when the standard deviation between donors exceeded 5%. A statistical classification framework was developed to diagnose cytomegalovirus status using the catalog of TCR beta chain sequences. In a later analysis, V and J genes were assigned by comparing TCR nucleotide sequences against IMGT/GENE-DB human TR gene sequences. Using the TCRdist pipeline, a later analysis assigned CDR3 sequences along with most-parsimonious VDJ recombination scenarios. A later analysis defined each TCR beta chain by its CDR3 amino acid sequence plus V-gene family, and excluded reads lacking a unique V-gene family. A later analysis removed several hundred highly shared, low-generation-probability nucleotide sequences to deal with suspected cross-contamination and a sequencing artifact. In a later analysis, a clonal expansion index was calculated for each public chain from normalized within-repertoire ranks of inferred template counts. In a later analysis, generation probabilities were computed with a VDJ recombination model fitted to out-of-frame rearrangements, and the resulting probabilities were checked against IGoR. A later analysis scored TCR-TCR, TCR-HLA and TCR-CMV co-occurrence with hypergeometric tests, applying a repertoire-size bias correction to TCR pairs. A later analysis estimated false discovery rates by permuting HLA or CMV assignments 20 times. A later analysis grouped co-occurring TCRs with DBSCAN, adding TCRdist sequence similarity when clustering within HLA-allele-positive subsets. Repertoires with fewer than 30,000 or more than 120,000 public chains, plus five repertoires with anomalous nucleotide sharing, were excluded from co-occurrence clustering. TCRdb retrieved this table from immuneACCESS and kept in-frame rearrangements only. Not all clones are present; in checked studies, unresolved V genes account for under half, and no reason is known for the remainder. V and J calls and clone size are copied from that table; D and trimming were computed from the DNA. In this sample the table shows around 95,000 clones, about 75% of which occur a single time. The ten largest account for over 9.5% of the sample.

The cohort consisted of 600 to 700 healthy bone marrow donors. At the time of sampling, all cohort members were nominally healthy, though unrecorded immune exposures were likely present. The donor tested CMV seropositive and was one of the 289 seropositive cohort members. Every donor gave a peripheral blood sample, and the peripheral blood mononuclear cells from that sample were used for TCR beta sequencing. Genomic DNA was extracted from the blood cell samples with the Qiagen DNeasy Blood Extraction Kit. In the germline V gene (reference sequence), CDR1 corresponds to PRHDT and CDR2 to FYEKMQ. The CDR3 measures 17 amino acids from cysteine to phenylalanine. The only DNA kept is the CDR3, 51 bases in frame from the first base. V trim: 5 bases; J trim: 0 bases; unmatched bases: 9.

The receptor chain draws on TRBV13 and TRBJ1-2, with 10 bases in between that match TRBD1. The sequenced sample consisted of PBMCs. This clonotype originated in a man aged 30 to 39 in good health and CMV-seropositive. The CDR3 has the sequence CASSRSPGQGTNYGYTF. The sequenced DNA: TGTGCCAGCAGCCGCTCCCCGGGACAGGGGACTAACTATGGCTACACCTTC.